These 2 T cell receptor beta chains came from one sample sequenced in a study of T cell responses to AZD1222 COVID-19 vaccine. Method: immunoSEQ multiplex PCR; TCRdb's copy keeps in-frame clones and lacks some. In the table there are 150,000 to 200,000 clones, approximately 90% of which are singletons. The sample consisted of peripheral blood, taken on day 0 of AZD1222 vaccination. The receptors originated from an adult in good health.

This clone came up once. The J gene is TRBJ2-7, the V gene TRBV30, with 7 nucleotides matching TRBD1. CDR1 is GTSNPN, CDR2 SVGIG, per germline (reference sequence). Losses at the gene ends were 8 bases for V and 1 base for J; bases not matched to a gene: 11. The CDR3 consists of 14 residues. The CDR3 sequence is CAGSRQGLSYEQYF. CDR3 DNA: TGTGCCGGATCCAGACAGGGATTGTCCTACGAGCAGTACTTC.

The chain joins TRBV30 to TRBJ2-7, with 9 nucleotides matching TRBD2. CDR1 GTSNPN and CDR2 SVGIG come from the germline V gene (reference sequence). The V segment lost 0 bases and the J segment 6 bases; nucleotides outside the gene matches: 9. The CDR3 is 15 amino acids. The CDR3 coding sequence is TGTGCCTGGAGTGTAGCGGGAGGCCCGCGTGGCGAGCAGTACTTC. It translates to CAWSVAGGPRGEQYF.